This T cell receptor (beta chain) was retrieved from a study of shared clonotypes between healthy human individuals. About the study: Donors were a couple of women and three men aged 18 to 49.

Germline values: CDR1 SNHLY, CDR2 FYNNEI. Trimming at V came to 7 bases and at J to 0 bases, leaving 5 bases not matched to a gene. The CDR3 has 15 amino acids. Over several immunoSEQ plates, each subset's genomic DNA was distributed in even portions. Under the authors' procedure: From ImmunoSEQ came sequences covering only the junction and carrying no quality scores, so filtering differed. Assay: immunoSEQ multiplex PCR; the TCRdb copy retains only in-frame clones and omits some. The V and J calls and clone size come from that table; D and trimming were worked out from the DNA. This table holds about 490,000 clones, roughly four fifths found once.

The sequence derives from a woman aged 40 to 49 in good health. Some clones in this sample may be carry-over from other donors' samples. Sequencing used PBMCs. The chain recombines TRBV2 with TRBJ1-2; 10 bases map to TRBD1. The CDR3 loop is CASKPGQGTNYGYTF. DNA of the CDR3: TGTGCCAGCAAACCGGGACAGGGGACTAACTATGGCTACACCTTC. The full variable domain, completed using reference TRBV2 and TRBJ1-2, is EPEVTQTPSHQVTQMGQEVILRCVPISNHLYFYWYRQILGQKVEFLVSFYNNEISEKSEIFDDQFSVERPDGSNFTLKIRSTKLEDSAMYFCASKPGQGTNYGYTFGSGTRLTVV.